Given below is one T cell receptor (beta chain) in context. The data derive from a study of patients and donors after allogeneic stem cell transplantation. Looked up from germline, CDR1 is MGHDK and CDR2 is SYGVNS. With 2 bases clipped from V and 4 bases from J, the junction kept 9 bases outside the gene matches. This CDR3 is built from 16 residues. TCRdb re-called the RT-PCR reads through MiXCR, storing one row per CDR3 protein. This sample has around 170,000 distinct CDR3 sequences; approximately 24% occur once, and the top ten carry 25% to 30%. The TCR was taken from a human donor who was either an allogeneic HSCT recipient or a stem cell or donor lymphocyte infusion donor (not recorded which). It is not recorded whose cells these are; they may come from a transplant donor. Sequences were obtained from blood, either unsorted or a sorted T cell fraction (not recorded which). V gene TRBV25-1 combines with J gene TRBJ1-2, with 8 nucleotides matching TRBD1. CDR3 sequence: CASSERWDRIGYGYTF. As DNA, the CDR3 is TGTGCCAGCAGTGAAAGATGGGACAGGATAGGCTATGGCTACACCTTC.